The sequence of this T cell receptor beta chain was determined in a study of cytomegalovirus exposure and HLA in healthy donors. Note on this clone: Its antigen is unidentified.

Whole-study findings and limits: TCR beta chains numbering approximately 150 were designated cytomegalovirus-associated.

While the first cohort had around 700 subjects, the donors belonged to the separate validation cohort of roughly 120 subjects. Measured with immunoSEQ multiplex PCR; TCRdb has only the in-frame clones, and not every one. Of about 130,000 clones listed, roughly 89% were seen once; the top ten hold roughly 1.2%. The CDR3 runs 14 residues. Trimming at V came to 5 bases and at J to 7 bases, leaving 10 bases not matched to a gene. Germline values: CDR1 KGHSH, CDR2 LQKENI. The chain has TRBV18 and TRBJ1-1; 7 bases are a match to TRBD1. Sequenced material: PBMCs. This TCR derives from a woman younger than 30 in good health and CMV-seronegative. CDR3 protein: CASSDLQGFVEAFF. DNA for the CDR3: TGTGCCAGCTCAGACTTACAGGGGTTTGTTGAAGCTTTCTTT.